Listed below are T cell receptor beta chains from one sample, sequenced in a study of regulatory T cells in long-lasting Graves disease. TCRdb used MiXCR to reprocess the multiplex PCR reads, holding one entry per CDR3 protein. The top ten clones hold about 36% of a sample with 250,000 to 400,000 distinct CDR3 sequences, roughly 18% of them seen once. This specimen consisted of peripheral blood mononuclear cells (PBMCs), obtained at new diagnosis, from a patient treated with antithyroid drugs. The receptors derive from a female donor with Graves disease. CDR3s include the opening cysteine and the closing phenylalanine or tryptophan. A D gene is named only where the DNA matches it firmly. Some rows have no size entry. The others give once, few or many, or a class for an expanded clone.

CDR3: CASSRRQGSNQPQHF
DNA: TGTGCCAGCAGCCGTCGACAGGGTAGCAATCAGCCCCAGCATTTT
size: many
J: TRBJ1-5
D: TRBD1
V: TRBV3-1
length: 15

CDR3: CATSDLGDSYNEQFF
DNA: TGTGCCACCAGTGATTTGGGGGACTCCTACAATGAGCAGTTCTTC
size: many
J: TRBJ2-1
D: NA
V: TRBV24-1
length: 15

CDR3: CASGLVTGGTYEQYF
DNA: TGTGCTAGTGGTTTGGTCACGGGGGGTACCTACGAGCAGTACTTC
size: many
J: TRBJ2-7
D: TRBD2
V: TRBV12-5
length: 15

CDR3: CASSLERVNTGELFF
DNA: TGTGCCAGCAGTTTAGAGAGGGTGAACACCGGGGAGCTGTTTTTT
size: NA
J: TRBJ2-2
D: NA
V: TRBV2
length: 15

CDR3: CASSPGTTDTQYF
DNA: TGTGCCAGCTCACCGGGGACCACAGATACGCAGTATTTT
size: many
J: TRBJ2-3
D: NA
V: TRBV18
length: 13

CDR3: CASSGGVTYEQYF
DNA: TGCGCCAGCAGTGGCGGGGTTACCTACGAGCAGTACTTC
size: many
J: TRBJ2-7
D: NA
V: TRBV10-2
length: 13

CDR3: CASSPQLAGVDEQFF
DNA: TGTGCCAGCTCACCTCAACTAGCGGGAGTTGATGAGCAGTTCTTC
size: NA
J: TRBJ2-1
D: TRBD2
V: TRBV18
length: 15

CDR3: CASSLAGNTEAFF
DNA: TGTGCCAGCAGCTTAGCTGGAAACACTGAAGCTTTCTTT
size: many
J: TRBJ1-1
D: NA
V: TRBV7-9
length: 13

CDR3: CASSADLRGNTIYF
DNA: TGTGCCAGCAGCGCGGACTTACGTGGAAACACCATATATTTT
size: many
J: TRBJ1-3
D: NA
V: TRBV2
length: 14

CDR3: CASSYGGAQFF
DNA: TGTGCCAGCAGTTACGGGGGGGCGCAGTTCTTC
size: NA
J: TRBJ2-1
D: TRBD2
V: TRBV12-3/TRBV12-4
length: 11

CDR3: CASSLAEYTGELFF
DNA: TGCGCCAGCAGCTTGGCCGAGTACACCGGGGAGCTGTTTTTT
size: many
J: TRBJ2-2
D: NA
V: TRBV5-1
length: 14

CDR3: CASSWGDRGETQYF
DNA: TGTGCCAGCAGCTGGGGGGACAGGGGAGAGACCCAGTACTTC
size: NA
J: TRBJ2-5
D: TRBD1
V: TRBV11-2
length: 14

CDR3: CAWTRQVRETQYF
DNA: TGTGCCTGGACCCGACAGGTTCGGGAGACCCAGTACTTC
size: few
J: TRBJ2-5
D: NA
V: TRBV30
length: 13

CDR3: CASSLGASGRIGEQYF
DNA: TGTGCCAGCAGCTTAGGGGCTAGCGGGAGGATAGGCGAGCAGTACTTC
size: few
J: TRBJ2-7
D: TRBD2
V: TRBV13
length: 16